Listed here are 8 T cell receptor beta chains from one sample, sequenced in a study of T cells in localized non-small cell lung cancer. Repertoires were generated with immunoSEQ multiplex PCR, while TCRdb's copy carries only in-frame clones and drops some. The sample consists of about 26,000 clones, around four fifths of them appearing once. The sample was peripheral blood, taken before any cancer treatment. Receptors were obtained from a woman aged 35 to 70 with stage I lung adenocarcinoma.

The CDR3 is CASSLASSTPDTQYF. The CDR3 nucleotides read TGTGCCAGCAGCTTAGCGTCATCGACCCCAGATACGCAGTATTTT. This chain connects TRBV7-9 to TRBJ2-3, with unresolved D. Germline CDR1 and CDR2: SEHNR and FQNEAQ (reference sequence). Trimming took off 0 bases at V and 4 bases at J, with 11 bases between the two ends. This CDR3 has 15 residues.

This clone came up a few times. V and J are TRBV30 and TRBJ1-5; TRBD1 matches 7 bases. Germline-derived CDR1 and CDR2 are GTSNPN and SVGIG (reference sequence). CDR3 size: 14 residues. V lost 1 base to trimming and J lost 6 bases; unmatched junction nucleotides: 6. The chain's CDR3 is CAWSGVTGSQPQHF. The CDR3, as DNA: TGTGCCTGGAGTGGGGTGACAGGGAGTCAGCCCCAGCATTTT.

The chain employs TRBV11-3 and TRBJ1-2, with TRBD1 identical over 9 bases. This CDR3 comprises 14 residues. V shed 4 bases, J shed 9 bases, and the junction held 9 bases outside the gene matches. Germline loops: CDR1 SGHNT, CDR2 YENEEA. The CDR3 DNA reads TGTGCCAGCAGCTGGGGACAGGGAACTATTCGCTACACCTTC. As protein: CASSWGQGTIRYTF.

This clone was seen more than once but under ten times. The rearrangement links TRBV19 to TRBJ1-2, with D possibly being TRBD1 (5 bases). V was clipped by 3 bases and J by 4 bases, with 6 bases between them. Germline V gene lookup returns CDR1 LNHDA and CDR2 SQIVND (reference sequence). The CDR3 covers 12 residues. The CDR3 DNA follows: TGTGCCAGTAGTATGGGACGCTATGGCTACACCTTC. It translates to CASSMGRYGYTF.

CDR3 sequence reads: CASSLGTAGYTF. CDR3 DNA: TGTGCCAGCAGCTTAGGGACGGCGGGCTACACCTTC. The genes are TRBV7-9 and TRBJ1-2; D is unresolved. The CDR3 extends over 12 amino acids. The germline V gene encodes CDR1 SEHNR and CDR2 FQNEAQ (reference sequence). The V end lost 1 base, the J end lost 8 bases, and 8 bases lay between the germline ends. The complete variable domain, with remaining parts taken from reference TRBV7-9 and TRBJ1-2, reads DTGVSQNPRHKITKRGQNVTFRCDPISEHNRLYWYRQTLGQGPEFLTYFQNEAQLEKSRLLSDRFSAERPKGSFSTLEIQRTEQGDSAMYLCASSLGTAGYTFGSGTRLTVV.

V usage is TRBV2 and J usage is TRBJ2-7, with D possibly being TRBD1 (6 bases). Germline lookup yields CDR1 SNHLY and CDR2 FYNNEI. The CDR3 is made up of 14 amino acids. V was shortened by 1 base and J by 7 bases, with 14 bases between the two germline ends. CDR3 sequence reads: CASSEDRVVGEQYF. CDR3 DNA sequence: TGTGCCAGCAGTGAAGACAGGGTTGTGGGAGAGCAGTACTTC. Full variable domain (remainder filled in from reference TRBV2 and TRBJ2-7): EPEVTQTPSHQVTQMGQEVILRCVPISNHLYFYWYRQILGQKVEFLVSFYNNEISEKSEIFDDQFSVERPDGSNFTLKIRSTKLEDSAMYFCASSEDRVVGEQYFGPGTRLTVT.

The chain joins TRBV2 to TRBJ2-3; perhaps TRBD2 as D (6 bases). V lost 7 bases and J lost 9, with 26 bases in between. Germline lookup yields CDR1 SNHLY and CDR2 FYNNEI. There are 16 residues in the CDR3. Here the CDR3 reads CASTPGLHMSRFTQYF. For the CDR3, the DNA is TGTGCCAGCACCCCGGGACTCCACATGAGTAGGTTCACGCAGTATTTT. The entire variable domain, with the rest obtained from reference TRBV2 and TRBJ2-3, is as follows: EPEVTQTPSHQVTQMGQEVILRCVPISNHLYFYWYRQILGQKVEFLVSFYNNEISEKSEIFDDQFSVERPDGSNFTLKIRSTKLEDSAMYFCASTPGLHMSRFTQYFGPGTRLTVL.

The chain combines TRBV29-1 with TRBJ1-2; no clear D gene. CDR3 size: 10 residues. From germline, CDR1 is SQVTM and CDR2 ANQGSEA. V was trimmed by 6 bases and J by 8 bases, leaving 10 bases between them. CDR3 loop: CSVHSGGYTF. The CDR3 coding sequence is TGCAGCGTGCACAGCGGGGGCTACACCTTC.